This T cell receptor (beta chain) emerged from a study of technical replicates of blood from a handful of donors. The germline gives CDR1 ENHRY, CDR2 SYGVKD. V lost 3 bases and J 7 bases, leaving 19 bases between the germline ends. The CDR3 loop spans 16 amino acids. Generated by immunoSEQ multiplex PCR, the TCRdb table keeps only in-frame clones and is missing some. This sample has about 74,000 clones, with 75% to 90% found just once. V and J are TRBV10-3 and TRBJ1-5; TRBD1 might be the D (5 bases). The TCR was taken from a human donor in good health. Input material: T cells isolated from PBMCs. The CDR3 nucleotides read TGTGCCATCAGTGAAGCCGGTTGGGGAGGGACCCAGCCCCAGCATTTT. The encoded protein is CAISEAGWGGTQPQHF.